Listed below are T cell receptor beta chains from one sample, sequenced in a study of PD-1 blockade in classical Hodgkin lymphoma. Clones were sequenced by immunoSEQ multiplex PCR, and TCRdb holds only the in-frame ones, with some missing. The sample has 35,000 to 50,000 clones, roughly 65% seen once; the top ten hold more than 3%. Sequencing was performed on peripheral blood mononuclear cells (PBMCs), taken before the fourth cycle of nivolumab. Receptors were obtained from a human donor with classical Hodgkin lymphoma. CDR3s include the opening cysteine and the closing phenylalanine or tryptophan. D genes are given only for firm matches.

CDR3 length,J gene,D gene,V gene,CDR3 protein
13,TRBJ1-4,-,TRBV30,CAWSYGPREKLFF
14,TRBJ1-5,-,TRBV19,CASREGLSNQPQHF
13,TRBJ2-2,-,TRBV19,CASSRGYTGELFF
13,TRBJ2-1,-,TRBV9,CASSVGGVDEQFF
18,TRBJ2-7,TRBD1,TRBV5-1,CASSFFPGTGGSSYEQYF
14,TRBJ2-6,-,TRBV6-5,CASSYTSGANVLTF
15,TRBJ1-1,-,TRBV14,CASTPGPGSNTEAFF
14,TRBJ1-2,-,TRBV6-5,CASSYGGSNYGYTF
16,TRBJ2-3,-,TRBV7-2,CASSSIGGGHTDTQYF
15,TRBJ1-1,TRBD1,TRBV2,CASSQTGGRNSEAFF
15,TRBJ1-2,TRBD1,TRBV28,CASSIRQGLDYGYTF
15,TRBJ2-5,-,TRBV4-1,CASSQGTVYQETQYF
16,TRBJ1-3,-,TRBV19,CASSTLQGSSGNTIYF
15,TRBJ2-6,-,TRBV19,CASSMSGVGANVLTF
14,TRBJ1-2,TRBD1,TRBV7-3,CASSPGQGAYGYTF
14,TRBJ1-1,TRBD1,TRBV7-2,CASSDRVGSTEAFF
14,TRBJ1-2,TRBD1,TRBV7-2,CASILGQGAYGYTF
14,TRBJ2-3,-,TRBV4-1,CASSQVPGADTQYF
13,TRBJ1-1,-,TRBV19,CASTATRTTEAFF
11,TRBJ2-5,-,TRBV28,CASIKGETQYF
16,TRBJ2-2,-,TRBV4-3,CASSQDRGRGAGELFF
16,TRBJ1-2,-,TRBV5-1,CASSLDAGLGDYGYTF
14,TRBJ2-7,-,TRBV9,CASSPRGGRGEQYF
20,TRBJ2-7,TRBD2,TRBV28,CASRLLRDKNNLAGVYEQYF
18,TRBJ1-1,-,TRBV7-9,CASSLSPRIKNPNTEAFF
14,TRBJ1-2,TRBD1,TRBV7-9,CASSRGQGANGYTF
15,TRBJ1-5,-,TRBV6-1,CASSEQGNGNQPQHF
14,TRBJ1-2,-,TRBV6-5,CASSYYAGNYGYTF
12,TRBJ1-1,-,TRBV6-6,CASSTPPGRAFF
19,TRBJ2-3,TRBD2,TRBV18,CASSPFGLRLAGGVDTQYF
15,TRBJ1-5,-,TRBV7-9,CASSLDGGESQPQHF
14,TRBJ2-6,-,TRBV28,CASPDSSGANVLTF
16,TRBJ2-3,-,TRBV4-3,CASSQEGAKGTDTQYF
12,TRBJ1-5,TRBD1,TRBV29-1,CSVGTGNQPQHF
16,TRBJ2-6,-,TRBV11-3,CASSLVEGSGANVLTF
13,TRBJ1-5,-,TRBV6-5,CASAGHSVQPQHF
13,TRBJ1-1,-,TRBV6-6,CASSSGIATEAFF
12,TRBJ1-1,TRBD1,TRBV28,CASRLGQGEAFF
14,TRBJ1-4,-,TRBV27,CASSFSGASEKLFF
16,TRBJ1-6,-,TRBV5-1,CASSMGRGGLNSPLHF
14,TRBJ1-4,-,TRBV7-9,CASSLQGVREKLFF
15,TRBJ2-7,-,TRBV18,CASSPTGPSSYEQYF
15,TRBJ2-2,TRBD2,TRBV7-6,CASSSAGRNTGELFF
14,TRBJ2-3,-,TRBV11-3,CASSFDARGETQYF
15,TRBJ2-7,-,TRBV28,CASGASGLSSYEQYF
18,TRBJ2-7,TRBD1,TRBV6-1,CASSDINPQRDSSYEQYF
16,TRBJ2-3,-,TRBV11-2,CASSLEAGRPWDTQYF
16,TRBJ2-2,-,TRBV11-2,CASSLGPGPYTGELFF
12,TRBJ1-5,-,TRBV5-3,CARPLTGQPQHF
15,TRBJ2-6,-,TRBV5-1,CASSLEGHGANVLTF
19,TRBJ1-5,TRBD1,TRBV28,CASSFIGTGTLYSNQPQHF
14,TRBJ1-1,TRBD1,TRBV6-5,CASRPTGFNTEAFF
16,TRBJ2-2,-,TRBV7-2,CASTTKPTTITGELFF
16,TRBJ1-1,-,TRBV7-9,CASSLPDTSEGMGAFF
16,TRBJ1-1,-,TRBV5-6,CASSLVGLSPNTEAFF
16,TRBJ2-2,-,TRBV19,CASSRSGEINTGELFF
11,TRBJ2-3,-,TRBV4-1,CASSRDSAQYF
14,TRBJ1-2,TRBD1,TRBV5-1,CASRLGQGQGGYTF
16,TRBJ1-5,TRBD1,TRBV19,CASSIVNTGGRQPQHF
11,TRBJ2-1,-,TRBV6-5,CASSYSNEQFF